This T cell receptor beta chain was captured by sequencing in a study of Ad26.COV2.S vaccination and SARS-CoV-2 variants. Whole-study context: Donor allocation was to the COV1001 Ad26.COV2.S trial arm. Findings and limits, study-wide: Vaccinees and placebo recipients showed similar non-spike TCR breadth.

Regarding treatment: 15 to 20 received Ad26.COV2.S at low or high dose, single or two shots; roughly five received placebo; per-sample allocation not given. Samples were taken on day 63 after the first vaccine or placebo injection. Vaccination employed an Ad26 vector expressing the Wuhan-strain SARS-CoV-2 spike. Libraries were prepared by immunoSEQ multiplex PCR; TCRdb keeps only in-frame clonotypes and omits some of them. The sample has approximately 400,000 clones, about 83% seen once. In regard to this clone: Antigen: not known.

The length of the CDR3 is 12 residues. The V end lost 2 bases, the J end lost 2 bases, and 4 bases lay between the germline ends. The germline V gene has CDR1 ENHRY and CDR2 SYGVKD. The receptor's source is a person aged 18-60 years who received the Ad26.COV2.S COVID-19 vaccine or a placebo. The sequencing used peripheral blood, collected in a trial of Ad26.COV2.S vaccine versus placebo. This chain links TRBV10-3 with TRBJ2-7, with D uncertain. CDR3 sequence: CAISELTYEQYF. The CDR3 region has the DNA TGTGCCATCAGTGAGCTCACCTACGAGCAGTACTTC.